This is a list of T cell receptor beta chains from one sample in a study of T-cell memory formation after mild COVID-19. TCRdb re-derived calls from the 5' RACE reads in MiXCR, one entry per CDR3 protein. The sample includes 300,000 to 350,000 distinct CDR3 sequences, roughly an eighth of them seen just once. The sequencing sample was made of PBMCs or a T cell subset sorted from them (not recorded which). These receptors were collected from a young man who had mild COVID-19 (a few samples of this study predate the infection). Cell type and time point are not known. Each CDR3 is given with its conserved first and last residue. Each record gives: D gene, V gene, clone size, J gene, CDR3 protein, CDR3 DNA. A D gene is named only where the DNA matches it firmly. Clone size is given for some rows only: seen once, a few or many times, or a class if the clone is expanded.

TRBD2	TRBV7-3	NA	TRBJ2-3	CASSLGGLAGTDTQYF	TGTGCCAGCAGCTTGGGCGGACTAGCGGGCACAGATACGCAGTATTTT
NA	TRBV6-2/TRBV6-3	NA	TRBJ2-1	CATSPAYNEQFF	TGTGCCACCTCCCCGGCCTACAATGAGCAGTTCTTC
NA	TRBV7-2	few	TRBJ2-5	CASSTFRPGEGETQYF	TGTGCCAGCAGCACCTTTCGTCCAGGGGAGGGAGAGACCCAGTACTTC
NA	TRBV24-1	NA	TRBJ2-5	CATSDPVKQETQYF	TGTGCCACCAGTGACCCCGTGAAGCAAGAGACCCAGTACTTC
NA	TRBV3-1	NA	TRBJ2-1	CASSQAPNYNEQFF	TGTGCCAGCAGCCAAGCTCCGAATTACAATGAGCAGTTCTTC
NA	TRBV30	NA	TRBJ2-7	CAWSDYGEQYF	TGTGCCTGGAGTGACTATGGGGAGCAGTACTTC
TRBD2	TRBV6-5	NA	TRBJ2-3	CASSLRGAGTPTDTQYF	TGTGCCAGCAGCCTGCGGGGGGCGGGGACCCCCACAGATACGCAGTATTTT
NA	TRBV29-1	once	TRBJ1-4	CSARQNTNEKLFF	TGCAGCGCCAGACAGAATACTAATGAAAAACTGTTTTTT
NA	TRBV6-6	NA	TRBJ2-7	CASKALRDLSYEQYF	TGTGCCAGCAAGGCCCTCCGGGACTTATCCTACGAGCAGTACTTC
TRBD2	TRBV7-3	NA	TRBJ2-3	CASSLRAQAGGTDTQYF	TGTGCCAGCAGCTTAAGAGCGCAAGCGGGGGGGACAGATACGCAGTATTTT